This TCR beta chain derives from a study of shared clonotypes between healthy human individuals. Deep level was the assay's run setting. As processed by the authors: Sequence data from immunoSEQ were junction-only and lacked quality scores; consequently, filtering differed. Clones were sequenced by immunoSEQ multiplex PCR, and TCRdb holds only the in-frame ones, with some missing. The V and J calls and the clone size are those of that table, but D and trimming were determined from the DNA. The sample records approximately 1,500,000 clones, approximately 98% being singletons. CD45RA-negative memory and CD45RA+ naive subsets were split from the CD4+ cells. The CDR3 runs 15 residues. V was clipped by 1 base and J by 4 bases, with 12 bases between them. Germline V gene lookup returns CDR1 SGHRS and CDR2 YFSETQ.

What was sequenced was naive CD4+ T cells sorted from blood. Subset indicated: CD45RA+ positively selected. This clonotype was obtained from a man aged 25 to 45 in good health. The V gene is TRBV5-1, the J gene TRBJ1-3; weak D call: TRBD1 (5 bases). The chain's CDR3 is CASSLFSGEGNTIYF. CDR3 in DNA: TGCGCCAGCAGCTTGTTTTCGGGGGAAGGAAACACCATATATTTT.